These 23 T cell receptor beta chains were sequenced from one sample in a study of response to subunit inactivated influenza vaccine. TCRdb ran MiXCR on the RT-PCR reads and lists one entry per CDR3 protein. Among 300,000 to 350,000 distinct CDR3 sequences, 21% were seen once, and the ten largest hold roughly 10%. The sequencing used PBMCs from blood, collected less than 22 months after vaccination. Receptors were obtained from a man aged 45 to 75 who received an inactivated influenza vaccine.

This clonotype was found a few times. This rearrangement joins TRBV30 to TRBJ1-4; TRBD1 agrees at 7 bases. Trimming at V came to 2 bases and at J to 7 bases, leaving 7 bases not matched to a gene. The length of the CDR3 is 14 residues. CDR1 and CDR2 from the germline V gene are GTSNPN and SVGIG (reference sequence). The CDR3 region has the DNA TGTGCCTGGAGTTTAGGGGGCGCGGGTGAAAAACTGTTTTTT. This translates into CAWSLGGAGEKLFF.

This clonotype was seen a handful of times. The chain combines TRBV20-1 with TRBJ2-1; 14 bases map to TRBD2. This CDR3 spans 21 amino acids. Trimming cost V 4 bases and J 1 base; bases outside gene matches: 18. Germline CDR1 reads DFQATT; CDR2 reads SNEGSKA (reference sequence). This CDR3 is CSAKTPSKPGLAGVSYNEQFF. In nucleotides, the CDR3 is TGCAGTGCTAAAACACCCTCGAAACCGGGACTAGCGGGAGTATCCTACAATGAGCAGTTCTTC.

The J gene is TRBJ1-1, the V gene TRBV10-3; D possibly corresponds to TRBD1 (5 bases). V lost 9 bases and J lost 4, with 15 bases in between. CDR1 is ENHRY and CDR2 is SYGVKD in the germline V gene. CDR3 length: 13 residues. This chain's CDR3 is CAIKDGALTEAFF. The CDR3 nucleotides read TGTGCCATTAAGGACGGGGCTCTCACTGAAGCTTTCTTT.

J is TRBJ1-1 and V is TRBV6-2 or TRBV6-3, with D unclear. Trimming left V 2 bases short and J 1 base short, with 8 bases between. Looked up from germline, CDR1 is MNHEY and CDR2 is SVGEGT. There are 14 residues in the CDR3. CDR3 DNA sequence: TGTGCCAGCAGTTACGTGTGGGGGAACACTGAAGCTTTCTTT. It encodes CASSYVWGNTEAFF.

The rearrangement joins TRBV20-1 to TRBJ2-5; 11 bases are shared with TRBD2. J gave up 4 bases and V 5 bases, and 15 bases lay outside the gene matches. This CDR3 has 17 amino acids. Germline CDR1 DFQATT, CDR2 SNEGSKA (reference sequence). CDR3 region: CSAHGSGRAGRTETQYF. The CDR3 coding sequence is TGCAGTGCTCATGGTAGCGGGAGGGCCGGTCGGACAGAGACCCAGTACTTC.

This clonotype was seen ten or more times. The rearrangement links TRBV6-5 to TRBJ1-5; possible D gene TRBD1, 6 bases. The V gene's germline CDR1 is MNHEY and CDR2 SVGAGI. Trimming cost V 5 bases and J 2 bases, with 13 bases left between them. The CDR3 has 15 residues. CDR3 coding DNA: TGTGCCAGCAGTACTGCCAGACAGGGCAATCAGCCCCAGCATTTT. This gives the protein CASSTARQGNQPQHF.

This rearrangement joins TRBV19 to TRBJ1-5; D is unclear. Trimming stripped 8 bases from V and 5 bases from J, with 13 bases between. The CDR3 is 13 residues long. Germline V gene sequence: CDR1 LNHDA, CDR2 SQIVND (reference sequence). In nucleotides, the CDR3 is TGTGCCAGTTGCCTGACACCTGATCAGCCCCAGCATTTT. Amino acids: CASCLTPDQPQHF.

Many counts were recorded for this clonotype. The V and J genes are TRBV28 and TRBJ1-2; 7 bases align to TRBD1. Germline trimming cut 1 base from V and 2 bases from J; bases unmatched to any gene: 4. This CDR3 is built from 15 residues. Germline assignment: CDR1 MDHEN and CDR2 SYDVKM. The CDR3 DNA sequence: TGTGCCAGCAGTTTATCCGAGGGGGCGAACTATGGCTACACCTTC. It encodes CASSLSEGANYGYTF.

V is TRBV7-9 and J is TRBJ1-1; unclear D gene. Trimming removed 4 bases from V and 5 bases from J, with 8 bases in between. Germline lookup yields CDR1 SEHNR and CDR2 FQNEAQ (reference sequence). The CDR3 runs 12 residues. CDR3 coding DNA: TGTGCCAGCAGCTCCAGTTGGACTGAAGCTTTCTTT. Translated, it gives CASSSSWTEAFF.

This sequence joins TRBV5-1 and TRBJ1-6; 7 bases agree with TRBD1. CDR3 size: 15 residues. Trimming at V came to 0 bases and at J to 9 bases, leaving 6 bases not matched to a gene. Per germline, CDR1 SGHRS and CDR2 YFSETQ. CDR3 nucleotide sequence: TGCGCCAGCAGCTTGGCCCAGGGGGGGGGTTCACCCCTCCACTTT. Protein sequence: CASSLAQGGGSPLHF.

The table lists this clonotype with a few counts. The CDR3: CASSYERGKVNEQFF. The CDR3 nucleotides are TGTGCCAGCAGTTACGAGCGCGGGAAGGTCAATGAGCAGTTCTTC. The genes are TRBV6-2 or TRBV6-3 and TRBJ2-1; possible D gene TRBD2, 6 bases. The CDR3 length is 15 residues. From germline, CDR1 is MNHEY and CDR2 SVGEGT. Trimming removed 2 bases from V and 6 bases from J, with 14 bases in between.

The table lists this clonotype with a few counts. The rearrangement joins TRBV20-1 to TRBJ2-5; the match to TRBD2 covers 11 bases. This CDR3 comprises 14 residues. Germline CDR1 is DFQATT and CDR2 is SNEGSKA (reference sequence). The V and J ends lost 5 bases and 5 bases, in that order; junction bases with no gene match: 7. CDR3 protein: CSAAKLAGVETQYF. In DNA form, the CDR3 reads TGCAGTGCTGCCAAACTAGCGGGAGTGGAGACCCAGTACTTC.

This clonotype has a handful of counts. The chain is built from TRBV4-1 and TRBJ2-2; 11 bases line up with TRBD1. Germline CDR1 and CDR2: MGHRA and YSYEKL. The CDR3 is made up of 17 amino acids. With V trimmed by 3 bases and J by 6 bases, 9 bases remained unmatched. The CDR3: CASSQTGTGGLAGELFF. CDR3 nucleotide sequence: TGCGCCAGCAGCCAGACCGGGACAGGGGGTTTAGCCGGGGAGCTGTTTTTT.

This clonotype was recorded a few times. The chain combines TRBV28 with TRBJ2-3, with D uncertain. Deletions cut 3 bases from V and 2 bases from J, with 6 bases between. Germline lookup yields CDR1 MDHEN and CDR2 SYDVKM. The length of the CDR3 is 13 residues. CDR3 sequence (DNA): TGTGCCAGCAGTTTGCAATACACAGATACGCAGTATTTT. It is translated as CASSLQYTDTQYF.

J is TRBJ2-7 and V is TRBV12-3 or TRBV12-4; tentative D call: TRBD1 (7 bases). V was shortened by 6 bases and J by 2 bases, with 11 bases between the two germline ends. This CDR3 has 13 residues. The CDR3 nucleotides read TGTGCCAGCAGGCGGGACAGCACCTACGAGCAGTACTTC. Translating gives CASRRDSTYEQYF.

This chain joins TRBV2 and TRBJ1-6; weak D call: TRBD1 (5 bases). CDR3 length: 15 amino acids. Trimming removed 3 bases at V and 6 bases at J, with 12 bases between. Germline V gene data show CDR1 as SNHLY and CDR2 as FYNNEI. The CDR3 reads CASSEDPGGNSPLHF. DNA for the CDR3: TGTGCCAGCAGTGAGGACCCCGGGGGTAATTCACCCCTCCACTTT.

This clonotype turned up a few times. The chain is built from TRBV7-2 and TRBJ2-3, with 9 positions matching TRBD2. The CDR3 is 16 residues long. CDR1 and CDR2 from the germline V gene are SGHTA and FQGNSA. V was clipped by 5 bases and J by 3 bases; unmatched bases: 9. The CDR3 loop is CASSRGGGATTDTQYF. CDR3 DNA sequence: TGTGCCAGCAGCAGAGGCGGGGGGGCCACGACAGATACGCAGTATTTT.

This clonotype came up a few times. The CDR3 reads CSVDRANTGELFF. As DNA, the CDR3 is TGCAGCGTAGACAGGGCTAACACCGGGGAGCTGTTTTTT. The genes are TRBV29-1 and TRBJ2-2; 7 bases align to TRBD1. The CDR3 has 13 residues. CDR1 is SQVTM, CDR2 ANQGSEA, per germline. The V segment lost 6 bases and the J segment 2 bases; nucleotides outside the gene matches: 3.

The J gene is TRBJ2-3, the V gene TRBV4-1; either TRBD1 or TRBD2 may supply D (5 bases each). CDR3 length equals 15 residues. Germline V gene lookup returns CDR1 MGHRA and CDR2 YSYEKL. Deletions cut 4 bases from V and 2 bases from J, with 13 bases between. The CDR3 loop is CASSPSGRNTDTQYF. CDR3 nucleotide sequence: TGCGCCAGCAGCCCCTCGGGACGGAACACAGATACGCAGTATTTT.

V and J are TRBV10-2 and TRBJ2-7, with D tentatively TRBD1 (6 bases). The V end lost 6 bases, the J end lost 5 bases, and 17 bases lay between the germline ends. CDR1 WSHSY and CDR2 SAAADI come from the germline V gene. The CDR3 consists of 14 residues. CDR3 region: CASRKTGNGNEQYF. Here the CDR3 DNA reads TGCGCCAGCAGGAAAACAGGGAATGGGAACGAGCAGTACTTC.

The sample holds a few counts of this clonotype. The genes are TRBV5-1 and TRBJ2-2; D not resolved. The germline CDR1 and CDR2 sequences are SGHRS and YFSETQ. With 0 bases removed from V and 3 bases from J, the gap between germline ends came to 15 bases. The CDR3 has 17 residues. The CDR3 sequence: CASSLGRPVLHTGELFF. In DNA form, the CDR3 reads TGCGCCAGCAGCTTGGGCAGGCCCGTATTACACACCGGGGAGCTGTTTTTT.

The J gene is TRBJ2-7, the V gene TRBV12-3 or TRBV12-4; 7 bases are a match to TRBD1. The CDR3 is 16 residues long. Trimming cost V 2 bases and J 0 bases; bases outside gene matches: 7. CDR3 coding DNA: TGTGCCAGCAGTTTATCCGCGGACAGGTCCTCCTACGAGCAGTACTTC. Protein product: CASSLSADRSSYEQYF.

In its sample, this clonotype was seen many times. The chain employs TRBV29-1 and TRBJ1-1; maybe TRBD1 (5 bases). The germline CDR1 and CDR2 sequences are SQVTM and ANQGSEA. V shed 3 bases and J shed 1 base, with 9 bases lying between them. The CDR3 totals 13 residues. In DNA form, the CDR3 reads TGCAGCGTTGAGCGGGGGAGGAACACTGAAGCTTTCTTT. Translating it yields CSVERGRNTEAFF.